These T cell receptor beta chains were read from a single sample in a study of T cells in tuberculosis. Here immunoSEQ multiplex PCR was the method, and the copy in TCRdb shows in-frame clones only, minus some. There are approximately 30,000 clones in the sample; roughly nine tenths occur only once, and roughly 5.7% lies in the top ten. This specimen consisted of PBMCs, obtained at tuberculosis diagnosis. Receptor source: an adult with tuberculosis. Both conserved end residues are part of each CDR3. The D gene is left open where the match is weak. Clone size is not always given. Where it is, it says once, few, many or a class for expanded clones.

v_gene	j_gene	d_gene	abundance	CDR3nt	CDR3aa
TRBV2	TRBJ2-2	-	-	TGTGCCAGCACCCCCGCGCCGACGAACACCGGGGAGCTGTTTTTT	CASTPAPTNTGELFF
TRBV4-3	TRBJ2-7	TRBD1	-	TGCGCCAGCAGCCTCTCTCAGGGGGCAGCTGACGAGCAGTACTTC	CASSLSQGAADEQYF
TRBV4-1	TRBJ1-3	TRBD1	-	TGCGCCAGCAGCCCCGAGGAGGGGGCTAGGAACACCATATATTTT	CASSPEEGARNTIYF
TRBV27	TRBJ2-2	TRBD1	-	TGTGCCAGTAGGGACAGGGCATCGAACACCGGGGAGCTGTTTTTT	CASRDRASNTGELFF
TRBV10-3	TRBJ2-2	-	-	TGTGCCATCAGTGAAACCGGGAACACCGGGGAGCTGTTTTTT	CAISETGNTGELFF
TRBV6-5	TRBJ2-1	TRBD1	-	TGTGCCAGCAGTCCTGGGACAGGGGCGCACAATGAGCAGTTCTTC	CASSPGTGAHNEQFF
TRBV14	TRBJ2-3	-	once	TGTGCCAGCAGCCAATCGTCTAGGGGGAGAGATACGCAGTATTTT	CASSQSSRGRDTQYF
TRBV6-1	TRBJ1-4	-	-	TGTGCCAGCAGTGCTGGGCCCCCTCGGGGTGAAAAACTGTTTTTT	CASSAGPPRGEKLFF
TRBV19	TRBJ1-5	-	-	TGTGCCAGTAGTCGGGGGGGGCAGGGGTATCAGCCCCAGCATTTT	CASSRGGQGYQPQHF
TRBV9	TRBJ2-1	-	once	TGTGCCAGCAGCGCTTATCTAGCGAACTCCTACAATGAGCAGTTCTTC	CASSAYLANSYNEQFF
TRBV9	TRBJ2-7	-	-	TGTGCCAGCAGCCCCAGCGGGCCCTCGCAACAGTACTTC	CASSPSGPSQQYF
TRBV11-2	TRBJ2-6	TRBD1	-	TGTGCCAGCAGCTTAAGAGGGACAGTTGACACTGGGGCCAACGTCCTGACTTTC	CASSLRGTVDTGANVLTF
TRBV4-1	TRBJ2-4	TRBD2	-	TGCGCCAGCAGCCAAGGCATGGTAGCGGGGCCAGCCAAAAACATTCAGTACTTC	CASSQGMVAGPAKNIQYF
TRBV28	TRBJ2-7	-	-	TGTGCCAGCAGTTTAGTCCAGGGTAGTCGCGAGCAGTACTTC	CASSLVQGSREQYF
TRBV28	TRBJ2-5	TRBD2	-	TGTGCCAGCAGTTCGGGGAGGGTCCAAGAGACCCAGTACTTC	CASSSGRVQETQYF
TRBV7-8	TRBJ2-5	-	-	TGTGCCAGCAGCCCACAAGAGACCCAGTACTTC	CASSPQETQYF
TRBV7-9	TRBJ2-2	TRBD2	-	TGTGCCAGCAGCGAGTTAGCGGGAGGGCCGGACACCGGGGAGCTGTTTTTT	CASSELAGGPDTGELFF
TRBV30	TRBJ2-3	TRBD2	-	TGTGCCTGGATGTCAGCGGGGGGTCAAGATACGCAGTATTTT	CAWMSAGGQDTQYF
TRBV30	TRBJ2-1	-	-	TGTGCCTGGAACGAGGGAGGAGAGTACAATGAGCAGTTCTTC	CAWNEGGEYNEQFF
TRBV7-2	TRBJ2-1	-	-	TGTGCCAGCAGCTTATCCCAGGACAATGAGCAGTTCTTC	CASSLSQDNEQFF
TRBV18	TRBJ2-1	TRBD1	-	TGTGCCAGCTCGGGACAGGAGAGTGATGAGCAGTTCTTC	CASSGQESDEQFF
TRBV19	TRBJ2-7	-	once	TGTGCCAGTAGTATTGGGCACGGAGGAGCCTACGAGCAGTACTTC	CASSIGHGGAYEQYF
TRBV28	TRBJ1-5	TRBD1	-	TGTGCCAGCATAAGGCAGGGGGCGAAAGAGGCCCAGCATTTT	CASIRQGAKEAQHF
TRBV6-1	TRBJ2-1	TRBD1	once	TGTGCCAGCAGTGAAAGATGGGACAGTGTTTCCAGCAATGAGCAGTTCTTC	CASSERWDSVSSNEQFF
TRBV5-1	TRBJ2-2	-	once	TGCGCCAGCAAACAGACATCGAACACCGGGGAGCTGTTTTTT	CASKQTSNTGELFF
TRBV11-2	TRBJ1-2	TRBD1	-	TGTGCCAGCAGCTCCGGGACAGGGTTAGACTATGGCTACACCTTC	CASSSGTGLDYGYTF